This entry lists 16 T cell receptor beta chains sequenced from one sample in a study of blood T cell repertoires in COVID-19. The protocol was immunoSEQ multiplex PCR, while the TCRdb copy is restricted to in-frame clones and leaves out a portion. The sample includes approximately 37,000 clones, approximately 87% of them seen just once. The sequenced sample was peripheral blood. These receptors originate from an elderly man with active COVID-19.

V is TRBV10-2 and J is TRBJ2-3, with 7 bases fitting TRBD2. With V trimmed by 6 bases and J by 2 bases, 14 bases remained unmatched. The germline V gene encodes CDR1 WSHSY and CDR2 SAAADI. The CDR3 sequence is 17 residues long. This chain's CDR3 is CASRGGSGLPITDTQYF. As DNA, the CDR3 is TGCGCCAGCAGGGGGGGATCGGGACTACCTATCACAGATACGCAGTATTTT.

This clone was counted once. This chain connects TRBV3-1 (or the pseudogene TRBV3-2) to TRBJ2-2; 7 positions match TRBD1. Losses at the gene ends were 8 bases for V and 3 bases for J; bases not matched to a gene: 6. The CDR3 length is 14 residues. Per germline, CDR1 LGHDT and CDR2 YNNKEL (reference sequence). As DNA, the CDR3 is TGTGCCAGCCGATGGACAGGTGACACCGGGGAGCTGTTTTTT. It yields the protein CASRWTGDTGELFF.

To note about this clone: One end of the junction does not line up with germline, which may come from a read error. The chain recombines TRBV3-1 (or the pseudogene TRBV3-2) with TRBJ2-3; possibly TRBD2 for D (5 bases). Germline V CDR1 and CDR2: LGHDT, YNNKEL (reference sequence). CDR3 length: 14 residues. The CDR3 region has the DNA TGTGCCAGCAGCCAAAGTCTAGGCACCGGGATGAGCGATTTT. It is translated as CASSQSLGTGMSDF.

V and J are TRBV4-3 and TRBJ2-7; 8 positions match TRBD2. Trimming cost V 0 bases and J 7 bases; bases outside gene matches: 14. CDR3 size: 17 residues. The germline gives CDR1 LGHNA, CDR2 YSLEER. CDR3 amino acids: CASSQDSIGLAVAEQYF. Written as DNA, the CDR3 is TGCGCCAGCAGCCAAGATTCCATCGGACTAGCCGTGGCGGAGCAGTACTTC.

This clone was observed a handful of times. V is TRBV27 and J is TRBJ1-4; D is possibly TRBD1 (5 bases). Trimming shortened V by 6 bases and J by 2 bases, and 13 bases separated the two germline ends. Germline loops: CDR1 MNHEY, CDR2 SMNVEV (reference sequence). The length of the CDR3 is 15 residues. In DNA form, the CDR3 reads TGTGCCAGCAGGCGCTGGGGGGGGACTAATGAAAAACTGTTTTTT. Protein product: CASRRWGGTNEKLFF.

V and J are TRBV5-1 and TRBJ2-1; 7 nucleotides match TRBD1. This CDR3 comprises 16 residues. V lost 1 base and J lost 1; bases outside the gene matches: 5. Germline values: CDR1 SGHRS, CDR2 YFSETQ. CDR3 sequence (DNA): TGCGCCAGCAGCTTGACGACAGGGCCGTCCTACAATGAGCAGTTCTTC. Translation gives CASSLTTGPSYNEQFF. Filled out from reference TRBV5-1 and TRBJ2-1, the complete variable domain reads KAGVTQTPRYLIKTRGQQVTLSCSPISGHRSVSWYQQTPGQGLQFLFEYFSETQRNKGNFPGRFSGRQFSNSRSEMNVSTLELGDSALYLCASSLTTGPSYNEQFFGPGTRLTVL.

CDR3 DNA sequence: TGTGCCAGTAGTATAAGGGGGAGCAATCAGCCCCAGCATTTT. Translation gives CASSIRGSNQPQHF. The chain recombines TRBV19 with TRBJ1-5; D is perhaps TRBD1 (6 bases). Germline lookup yields CDR1 LNHDA and CDR2 SQIVND (reference sequence). The CDR3 extends over 14 amino acids. Trimming left V 2 bases short and J 1 base short, with 6 bases between. Variable domain in full (rest from reference TRBV19 and TRBJ1-5): DGGITQSPKYLFRKEGQNVTLSCEQNLNHDAMYWYRQDPGQGLRLIYYSQIVNDFQKGDIAEGYSVSREKKESFPLTVTSAQKNPTAFYLCASSIRGSNQPQHFGDGTRLSIL.

The chain employs TRBV27 and TRBJ2-2; TRBD2 might be the D (5 bases). The V gene lost 5 bases and the J gene lost 7 bases, with 11 bases spanning the gap. The germline gives CDR1 MNHEY, CDR2 SMNVEV (reference sequence). CDR3 length: 13 amino acids. The CDR3 is CASSLAGIGELFF. CDR3 nucleotide sequence: TGTGCCAGCAGTCTAGCCGGTATCGGGGAGCTGTTTTTT.

The rearrangement uses TRBV7-9 and TRBJ2-1; D is perhaps TRBD1 (7 bases). V dropped 3 bases and J dropped 9 bases, with 18 bases sitting between them. The CDR3 is 15 residues long. Germline V gene data show CDR1 as SEHNR and CDR2 as FQNEAQ (reference sequence). In DNA form, the CDR3 reads TGTGCCAGCAGCTTGGCAGGGGGGATGGCCAGTGAGCAGTTCTTC. Its translation: CASSLAGGMASEQFF.

This clone was seen a handful of times. This chain joins TRBV29-1 and TRBJ2-7, with TRBD1 matching 9 bases. Germline lookup yields CDR1 SQVTM and CDR2 ANQGSEA. Trimming cost V 6 bases and J 4 bases; bases outside gene matches: 4. This CDR3 has 12 residues. CDR3 protein: CSVGTGIYEQYF. CDR3 DNA sequence: TGCAGCGTCGGGACAGGGATTTACGAGCAGTACTTC.

The chain joins TRBV19 to TRBJ2-3; TRBD1 matches 8 bases. Germline assignment: CDR1 LNHDA and CDR2 SQIVND (reference sequence). With 5 bases clipped from V and 2 bases from J, the junction kept 9 bases outside the gene matches. CDR3 length: 16 amino acids. The CDR3 is CASSATSGGFTDTQYF. CDR3 coding DNA: TGTGCCAGTAGTGCCACCTCAGGGGGCTTCACAGATACGCAGTATTTT.

The chain couples TRBV5-1 to TRBJ2-2; maybe TRBD1 (5 bases). The CDR3 covers 15 residues. In germline, CDR1 is SGHRS, CDR2 YFSETQ. V lost 0 bases to trimming and J lost 4 bases, with 10 bases between them. DNA for the CDR3: TGCGCCAGCAGCTTGGGACAGCCGGGCACCGGGGAGCTGTTTTTT. Its protein is CASSLGQPGTGELFF.

This sequence joins TRBV19 and TRBJ2-3, with TRBD2 as a possible D gene (6 bases). Per the germline V gene, CDR1 is LNHDA and CDR2 is SQIVND (reference sequence). V lost 0 bases, J lost 2 bases, and 18 bases lay in between. This CDR3 spans 18 amino acids. CDR3 nucleotide sequence: TGTGCCAGTAGTATAGAGAATGACGCAGGGCGGGACACAGATACGCAGTATTTT. Translated, it gives CASSIENDAGRDTDTQYF.

This chain links TRBV5-1 with TRBJ2-3, with 7 bases fitting TRBD2. Germline assignment: CDR1 SGHRS and CDR2 YFSETQ. The CDR3 runs to 13 residues. V was clipped by 3 bases and J by 6 bases; unmatched bases: 4. The CDR3 here is CASSSQGGDTQYF. CDR3 sequence (DNA): TGCGCCAGCAGCTCTCAGGGAGGGGATACGCAGTATTTT.

The chain links TRBV28 to TRBJ2-7, with 13 nucleotides matching TRBD2. CDR1 is MDHEN, CDR2 SYDVKM, per germline. J lost 3 bases, V lost 1 base, and 6 bases had no gene match. This CDR3 is 17 amino acids long. The CDR3 bases are TGTGCCAGCAGTTTATCCCCTGGACTAGCGGGAGACTACGAGCAGTACTTC. This sequence encodes CASSLSPGLAGDYEQYF.

The sample holds one count of this clone. The rearrangement uses TRBV7-2 and TRBJ2-3; 9 nucleotides line up with TRBD2. This CDR3 contains 18 residues. V dropped 5 bases and J dropped 5; count of bases not matched to a gene: 17. Germline CDR1 reads SGHTA; CDR2 reads FQGNSA. The CDR3 is CASSHTRVAGARIDTQYF. CDR3 in DNA: TGTGCCAGCAGCCACACTCGGGTAGCGGGAGCTCGGATAGATACGCAGTATTTT.